This T cell receptor beta chain derives from a study of blood T cell repertoires in COVID-19. The CDR3 consists of 12 residues. Trimming took 6 bases from V and 5 from J; bases not matched to a gene: 3. Per the germline V gene, CDR1 is MDHEN and CDR2 is SYDVKM. Only in-frame clones appear in the TCRdb table, and some are missing; sequencing was by immunoSEQ multiplex PCR. The table has tens of thousands of clones, roughly 80% seen once. The J gene is TRBJ2-7, the V gene TRBV28, with TRBD2 matching over 8 bases. The TCR was taken from a man aged 55 to 69 in a cohort sampled during active COVID-19. The sequenced sample consisted of peripheral blood. The CDR3 DNA follows: TGTGCCAGCAGGCGGGGGGTGGACGAGCAGTACTTC. Amino acids: CASRRGVDEQYF.